This T cell receptor beta chain was retrieved from a study of vaccination effects on CD4 cells after COVID-19. Study-wide findings and caveats: Few convalescent patients were studied, and early post-infection samples were lacking. Among infection- and vaccine-induced clones, marked clonal contraction occurred late after vaccination. Healthy vaccinees showed cross-reactivity with common cold coronaviruses in only 1 of 255 vaccine-induced clones.

Libraries were prepared by immunoSEQ multiplex PCR; TCRdb keeps only in-frame clonotypes and omits some of them. The sample contains about 65,000 clones, about 72% of which appear only once. Germline V gene lookup returns CDR1 SGHRS and CDR2 YFSETQ. The ends were cut back, 5 bases at V and 0 bases at J, with 17 bases in the middle. CDR3 size: 16 residues. Within the ViraFEST assay, antigen-specific CD4+ T cells underwent expansion with viral peptide pools prior to sequencing. CD4+ T cell isolation took place after 10 days of culture. Nucleocapsid antibodies stayed negative before and after vaccination, showing no earlier SARS-CoV-2 infection. Half-medium changes using IL-2 medium occurred on days 3 and 7. As regards this clone: Its antigen is unidentified.

The gene calls are TRBV5-1 and TRBJ1-2; TRBD1 is a possible D gene (5 bases). This sample comprised CD4+ T cells from PBMCs cultured with HCoV-NL63 spike peptides, obtained before COVID-19 vaccination. This TCR came from a human donor who received a COVID-19 vaccine. CDR3 coding DNA: TGCGCCAGCAGTCCGACAGCTACCCTCCCTAACTATGGCTACACCTTC. It is translated as CASSPTATLPNYGYTF.